This is a list of T cell receptor beta chains from one sample in a study of shared clonotypes between healthy human individuals. Here immunoSEQ multiplex PCR was the method, and the copy in TCRdb shows in-frame clones only, minus some. This table holds roughly 490,000 clones, less than 80% found once. Sequenced sample: PBMCs. These receptors were collected from a woman aged 40 to 50 in good health. Some clones in this sample may be carry-over from other donors' samples. CDR3s include the opening cysteine and the closing phenylalanine or tryptophan. The order of the fields is D gene, J gene, clone size, V gene, CDR3 DNA, CDR3 protein. A D gene is named only where the DNA matches it firmly. Clone size is stated in some rows and not others, as once, few, many or a class when expanded.

D: .
J: TRBJ2-2
size: .
V: TRBV4-2
DNA: TGTGCCAGCAGCCAGATGGACAGAGACACCGGGGAGCTGTTTTTT
CDR3: CASSQMDRDTGELFF

D: TRBD2
J: TRBJ2-1
size: once
V: TRBV4-1
DNA: TGCGCCAGCAGCCCGATGGTAGCGGGCTACAATGAGCAGTTCTTC
CDR3: CASSPMVAGYNEQFF

D: TRBD2
J: TRBJ2-1
size: .
V: TRBV13
DNA: TGTGCCAGCAGCTTAGGTGGCGGGAGGGCTTGGAATGAGCAGTTCTTC
CDR3: CASSLGGGRAWNEQFF

D: TRBD1
J: TRBJ2-1
size: few
V: TRBV7-2
DNA: TGTGCCAGCAGCTTGGACAGGGGGCAATACAATGAGCAGTTCTTC
CDR3: CASSLDRGQYNEQFF

D: TRBD2
J: TRBJ2-1
size: .
V: TRBV28
DNA: TGTGCCAGCACCATCTCAGGCGGGAGCTCCTACAATGAGCAGTTCTTC
CDR3: CASTISGGSSYNEQFF

D: .
J: TRBJ2-7
size: .
V: TRBV7-2
DNA: TGTGCCAGCAGCCCGGGTTACGAGCAGTACTTC
CDR3: CASSPGYEQYF

D: TRBD1
J: TRBJ1-1
size: .
V: TRBV27
DNA: TGTGCCAGCAGTCCAACCCGCCGATCGACAGGGTCCACTGAAGCTTTCTTT
CDR3: CASSPTRRSTGSTEAFF

D: TRBD2
J: TRBJ2-7
size: .
V: TRBV29-1
DNA: TGCAGCGTTGAAACTAGCGGGAGTTACGAGCAGTACTTC
CDR3: CSVETSGSYEQYF

D: .
J: TRBJ1-2
size: .
V: TRBV28
DNA: TGTGCCAGCAGTTTGGGGGCGGAGGGCCGGTACTATGGCTACACCTTC
CDR3: CASSLGAEGRYYGYTF

D: TRBD1
J: TRBJ2-1
size: .
V: TRBV2
DNA: TGTGCCAGCAGTTCCGGACAGGGGATGGGGAATGAGCAGTTCTTC
CDR3: CASSSGQGMGNEQFF

D: .
J: TRBJ2-7
size: .
V: TRBV7-6
DNA: TGTGCCAGCAGCTTGACGCCTCATAGCTCCTACGAGCAGTACTTC
CDR3: CASSLTPHSSYEQYF

D: .
J: TRBJ1-2
size: .
V: TRBV16
DNA: TGTGCCAGCACCCCCCCGGGGGGCTTTAACTATGGCTACACCTTC
CDR3: CASTPPGGFNYGYTF

D: .
J: TRBJ1-1
size: .
V: TRBV11-1
DNA: TGTGCCAGCAGCTTAGGAGGGGACACTGAAGCTTTCTTT
CDR3: CASSLGGDTEAFF

D: TRBD2
J: TRBJ2-2
size: .
V: TRBV9
DNA: TGTGCCAGCAGCGTAGTCGGCGGGAGTATCTCGGGGGAGCTGTTTTTT
CDR3: CASSVVGGSISGELFF

D: .
J: TRBJ2-1
size: .
V: TRBV20-1
DNA: TGCAGTGCTAGCGACTACAATGAGCAGTTCTTC
CDR3: CSASDYNEQFF

D: TRBD2
J: TRBJ2-7
size: .
V: TRBV5-4
DNA: TGTGCCAGCAGCTTGGGGGGTAGCGGGAGTTACGAGCAGTACTTC
CDR3: CASSLGGSGSYEQYF

D: .
J: TRBJ2-7
size: .
V: TRBV4-2
DNA: TGTGCCAGCAGCCACCCGGACACCGCCTACGAGCAGTACTTC
CDR3: CASSHPDTAYEQYF

D: TRBD1
J: TRBJ1-1
size: .
V: TRBV28
DNA: TGTGCCAGCAGAGGGGGGACAGGGGGCCGCCGGTGGGGCTTT
CDR3: CASRGGTGGRRWGF

D: .
J: TRBJ1-1
size: .
V: TRBV2
DNA: TGTGCCAGCAGTGAAGCTATAAAGCTGACTGAAGCTTTCTTT
CDR3: CASSEAIKLTEAFF

D: TRBD1
J: TRBJ2-1
size: .
V: TRBV19
DNA: TGTGCCAGTAGTCCTTGGGGACAGGGGATCGATGAGCAGTTCTTC
CDR3: CASSPWGQGIDEQFF

D: TRBD1
J: TRBJ1-1
size: .
V: TRBV5-1
DNA: TGCGCCAGCAGCCCGCCCCAGACAGGGCCGAACACTGAAGCTTTCTTT
CDR3: CASSPPQTGPNTEAFF

D: .
J: TRBJ1-5
size: .
V: TRBV2
DNA: TGTGCCAGCAGTGCTCCAGGGTTGGGCAATCAGCCCCAGCATTTT
CDR3: CASSAPGLGNQPQHF

D: .
J: TRBJ2-1
size: .
V: TRBV4-3
DNA: TGCGCCAGCAGCCAAGATGGGGGAGTCCCCTACAATGAGCAGTTCTTC
CDR3: CASSQDGGVPYNEQFF

D: TRBD1
J: TRBJ2-5
size: .
V: TRBV5-4
DNA: TGTGCCAGCAGCGTGGGACAGATCCAAGAGACCCAGTACTTC
CDR3: CASSVGQIQETQYF

D: .
J: TRBJ1-3
size: few
V: TRBV10-3
DNA: TGTGCCATCAGTGACACAGGGAAGTATGGAAACACCATATATTTT
CDR3: CAISDTGKYGNTIYF

D: .
J: TRBJ2-5
size: .
V: TRBV29-1
DNA: TGCAGCGGCAGGGGAGGGGACCAAGAGACCCAGTACTTC
CDR3: CSGRGGDQETQYF

D: .
J: TRBJ2-1
size: .
V: TRBV6-5
DNA: TGTGCCAGCAGTCGCCGGGACTACAATGAGCAGTTCTTC
CDR3: CASSRRDYNEQFF

D: .
J: TRBJ2-7
size: .
V: TRBV6-1
DNA: TGTGCCAGCAGTGAAGAAGGGGGTCATCCCTACGAGCAGTACTTC
CDR3: CASSEEGGHPYEQYF